A selection of T cell receptor beta chains follows, all from one sample in a study of a mutant IDH1 vaccine in newly diagnosed glioma. Profiling relied on immunoSEQ multiplex PCR, and the TCRdb table lists in-frame clones only, not all of them. The profile shows approximately 25,000 clones, about four fifths of them singletons. The antigens for these receptors are not known. The specimen comprised PBMCs, sampled from a glioma patient whose treatment included an IDH1 peptide vaccine. The receptors come from a man aged 35 to 55 with glioma. Some clones in this sample may be carry-over from other donors' samples. CDR3s include the opening cysteine and the closing phenylalanine or tryptophan. The D gene is left open where the match is weak. Not every row has a clone size; where given, it reads once, few, many or a size class.

j_call d_call clone_size v_call cdr3_nt cdr3_aa
TRBJ1-2 TRBD1 - TRBV7-2 TGTGCCAGCAGCTTTGATGGGACAGGGGGAAACTATGGCTACACCTTC CASSFDGTGGNYGYTF
TRBJ2-3 TRBD2 - TRBV6-5 TGTGCCAGCTCAACCGCGGGACTAGCCACAGATACGCAGTATTTT CASSTAGLATDTQYF
TRBJ1-1 - - TRBV6-1 TGTGCCAGCATGGCGGCCACTGAAGCTTTCTTT CASMAATEAFF
TRBJ1-1 - - TRBV6-6 TGTGCCAGCAGGTACACGAACACTGAAGCTTTCTTT CASRYTNTEAFF
TRBJ2-1 TRBD1 - TRBV2 TGTGCCAGCAGACCAACAGGGGGTGAGCAGTTCTTC CASRPTGGEQFF
TRBJ2-7 - - TRBV15 TGTGCCACCAGCAGAGATGACCAGGGTCAGTACTTC CATSRDDQGQYF
TRBJ1-2 TRBD1 - TRBV19 TGTGCCAGTAGCCGCCTACAGGGGGTAGAGGGCTACACCTTC CASSRLQGVEGYTF
TRBJ1-5 - - TRBV5-8 TGTGCCAGCAGCCAATTCGGAGAATCAGGGAATCAGCCCCAGCATTTT CASSQFGESGNQPQHF
TRBJ2-2 - - TRBV7-9 TGTGCCAGCAGCTCCCTGGGGGGCAGGGTCGCCGGGGAGCTGTTTTTT CASSSLGGRVAGELFF
TRBJ1-3 - - TRBV5-1 TGCGCCAGCAGCTTGGGGGCAGGTGGGAACACCATATATTTT CASSLGAGGNTIYF
TRBJ1-1 - - TRBV10-3 TGTGCCATCTGGTCGACAGGAGACACTGAAGCTTTCTTT CAIWSTGDTEAFF
TRBJ2-3 - - TRBV4-3 TGCGCCAGCAGCCAAGATCCCAGTGGTACGCAGTATTTT CASSQDPSGTQYF
TRBJ1-2 - - TRBV11-2 TGTGCCAGCAGCTCCCGTGGACACAACTATGGCTACACCTTC CASSSRGHNYGYTF
TRBJ2-7 TRBD2 - TRBV19 TGTGCCAGTACCCTAACTAGCGGGGGATCGGTGCAGTACTTC CASTLTSGGSVQYF
TRBJ2-3 - - TRBV10-3 TGTGCCATCAGTGAGTTCCAGGGAACAGATACGCAGTATTTT CAISEFQGTDTQYF
TRBJ1-2 - - TRBV2 TGTGCCAGCAGTGAAGGGTTGTGGGGATACATCAACTATGGCTACACCTTC CASSEGLWGYINYGYTF
TRBJ1-4 - - TRBV7-8 TGTGCCAGCAGCTTAGATGGGACTTCCAATGAAAAACTGTTTTTT CASSLDGTSNEKLFF
TRBJ2-3 - - TRBV9 TGTGCCAGCAGACCTAGTGACCCCAGGTGGGCAGATACGCAGTATTTT CASRPSDPRWADTQYF
TRBJ1-2 - - TRBV6-6 TGTGCCAGCAGTACGTCAGACATACTGAACTATGGCTACACCTTC CASSTSDILNYGYTF
TRBJ2-2 TRBD1 - TRBV5-1 TGCGCCAGCAGCTTCTTTCGGACAGGTCAAACCACCGGGGAGCTGTTTTTT CASSFFRTGQTTGELFF
TRBJ2-7 - - TRBV4-3 TGCGCCAGCAGCCAAGGGTACAGGGAGAACTACGAGCAGTACTTC CASSQGYRENYEQYF
TRBJ2-7 - - TRBV7-2 TGTGCCAGCAGCTTAGCGCTTTGGAGCCAGGGGGGGTACGAGCAGTACTTC CASSLALWSQGGYEQYF
TRBJ2-7 - - TRBV15 TGTGCCACCAGCAGGCCCGAGGACAGTGGTTACGAGCAGTACTTC CATSRPEDSGYEQYF
TRBJ2-2 - - TRBV18 TGTGCCAGCTCACCAGAAGCTGGGACCGGGGAGCTGTTTTTT CASSPEAGTGELFF
TRBJ1-6 TRBD1 - TRBV5-5 TGTGCCAGCACCGGGACAGGGGTCAATAATTCACCCCTCCACTTT CASTGTGVNNSPLHF
TRBJ2-5 - - TRBV30 TGTGCCTGGAGTGCGGTGTGGGGGGCCTTGGTCGAAGAGACCCAGTACTTC CAWSAVWGALVEETQYF
TRBJ2-5 TRBD2 - TRBV5-6 TGTGCCAGCAGCTACTCTAGCGGGGGGGCGGAGGAGACCCAGTACTTC CASSYSSGGAEETQYF
TRBJ2-6 - - TRBV7-9 TGTGCCAGCAGGGGACCTGGGGCCAACGTCCTGACTTTC CASRGPGANVLTF
TRBJ2-2 - - TRBV19 TGTGCCAGTAGTATTAACACCGGGGAGCTGTTTTTT CASSINTGELFF
TRBJ1-1 - - TRBV19 TGTGCCAGTACCCCGGGGCACACGAACACTGAAGCTTTCTTT CASTPGHTNTEAFF
TRBJ1-6 - - TRBV7-8 TGTGCCAGCAGCACCGGGCCCTCACCCCTAAATTCACCCCTCCACTTT CASSTGPSPLNSPLHF
TRBJ1-1 - few TRBV30 TGTGCCTGGGGCGGCCCGGGAGCTTTCTTT CAWGGPGAFF
TRBJ1-2 - - TRBV30 TGTGCCTGGAGCCCCGGCCGTGGCTACACCTTC CAWSPGRGYTF
TRBJ2-7 - - TRBV10-3 TGTGCCATACTGAGGACGGACTCCTACGAGCAGTACTTC CAILRTDSYEQYF
TRBJ2-2 TRBD2 - TRBV7-7 TGTGCTAGCACCCCCGTCAGCGGGGGCCAGAACACCGGGGAGCTGTTTTTT CASTPVSGGQNTGELFF
TRBJ2-2 - - TRBV6-6 TGTGCCAGCAGTTACGGGGGCCCTTTCGCCGGGGAGCTGTTTTTT CASSYGGPFAGELFF
TRBJ1-3 - once TRBV6-1 TGTGCCAGCAGTGCTTCAACAGCTTCTCAAAACACCATATATTTT CASSASTASQNTIYF
TRBJ2-2 - - TRBV14 TGTGCCAGCAGTTCGACCTGGACAGCCCCTCGTAGGTTCAACACCGGGGAGCTGTTTTTT CASSSTWTAPRRFNTGELFF
TRBJ2-2 TRBD2 - TRBV5-1 TGCGCCAGCAGCTCGGGGGGTACTTTTGACACCGGGGAGCTGTTTTTT CASSSGGTFDTGELFF
TRBJ2-5 - - TRBV5-6 TGTGCCAGCAGCCGCGGGACACTTCAAGAGACCCAGTACTTC CASSRGTLQETQYF
TRBJ2-5 - - TRBV5-1 TGCGCCAGCAGACAGGACCAAGAGACCCAGTACTTC CASRQDQETQYF
TRBJ2-2 - - TRBV5-1 TGCGCCAGCAGCTTTAGACCGAGGAACACCGGGGAGCTGTTTTTT CASSFRPRNTGELFF
TRBJ1-5 - - TRBV6-5 TGTGCCAGCAGTCCGACTGCGGGTCAGCCCCAGCATTTT CASSPTAGQPQHF
TRBJ2-7 - - TRBV4-1 TGCGCCAGCAGCCAGGATGGGACGGTAACCTACGAGCAGTACTTC CASSQDGTVTYEQYF
TRBJ2-1 TRBD2 - TRBV7-8 TGTGCCAGCAGCCCTCTCTTGGCTAGCGGATACAATGAGCAGTTCTTC CASSPLLASGYNEQFF
TRBJ1-2 - - TRBV9 TGTGCCAGCAGCCCACACAGAGACGGCTATGGCTACACCTTC CASSPHRDGYGYTF
TRBJ2-7 - - TRBV10-3 TGTGCCATCAGTGAGTCGACCCAGGGTGGCGCCGGCGAGCAGTACTTC CAISESTQGGAGEQYF
TRBJ2-2 TRBD1 - TRBV19 TGTGCCAGTAGCGCACTCCCGACAGGGCCCGGGGAGCTGTTTTTT CASSALPTGPGELFF
TRBJ2-1 TRBD2 - TRBV4-2 TGTGCCAGCAGCCACTCAGGCACTAGCGGGGGGGATGAGCAGTTCTTC CASSHSGTSGGDEQFF
TRBJ2-5 - - TRBV6-1 TGTGCCAGCACCCCCTGGGCCTTTCAAGAGACCCAGTACTTC CASTPWAFQETQYF
TRBJ1-1 - - TRBV11-1 TGTGCCAGCAGCTTATTAGTCCGAGGGACTGAAGCTTTCTTT CASSLLVRGTEAFF
TRBJ1-6 - - TRBV5-8 TGTGCCAGCAGCTTCGGGGACGGTAATTCACCCCTCCACTTT CASSFGDGNSPLHF
TRBJ2-7 TRBD2 - TRBV27 TGTGCCAGCAGTCTTTACCGACTAGCGGGGGGCCTTTACGAGCAGTACTTC CASSLYRLAGGLYEQYF
TRBJ1-4 TRBD1 - TRBV7-8 TGTGCCAGCAGCTTCTCGGACAGGGTGAATGAAAAACTGTTTTTT CASSFSDRVNEKLFF
TRBJ2-1 TRBD1 - TRBV2 TGTGCCAGCAGTGAAGCAGGGACAGGGGATTACGCTGAGCAGTTCTTC CASSEAGTGDYAEQFF